This T cell receptor (beta chain) is drawn from a study of graft-versus-host responses after intestinal transplantation. Sequencing was performed with immunoSEQ multiplex PCR; in TCRdb, only in-frame clones are kept and a portion is missing. This table has around 37,000 clones, around 83% appearing once. Concerning this clone itself: Its antigen is unidentified.

Study observations and caveats: GvH clones turned up in recipient marrow; some had shown up first in ileum or blood.

Germline values: CDR1 MNHNY, CDR2 SVGAGI (reference sequence). The V end lost 6 bases, the J end lost 8 bases, and 11 bases lay between the germline ends. CDR3 length: 12 amino acids. The specimen comprised PBMCs, sampled less than 1,400 days after transplant. The chain is built from TRBV6-6 and TRBJ2-1; possibly TRBD2 for D (6 bases). The clonotype was recovered from a human patient who received an intestinal transplant, so some T cells may come from the graft donor. CDR3 protein: CASSYIADEQFF. The CDR3 DNA is TGTGCCAGCAGCTACATAGCGGATGAGCAGTTCTTC.